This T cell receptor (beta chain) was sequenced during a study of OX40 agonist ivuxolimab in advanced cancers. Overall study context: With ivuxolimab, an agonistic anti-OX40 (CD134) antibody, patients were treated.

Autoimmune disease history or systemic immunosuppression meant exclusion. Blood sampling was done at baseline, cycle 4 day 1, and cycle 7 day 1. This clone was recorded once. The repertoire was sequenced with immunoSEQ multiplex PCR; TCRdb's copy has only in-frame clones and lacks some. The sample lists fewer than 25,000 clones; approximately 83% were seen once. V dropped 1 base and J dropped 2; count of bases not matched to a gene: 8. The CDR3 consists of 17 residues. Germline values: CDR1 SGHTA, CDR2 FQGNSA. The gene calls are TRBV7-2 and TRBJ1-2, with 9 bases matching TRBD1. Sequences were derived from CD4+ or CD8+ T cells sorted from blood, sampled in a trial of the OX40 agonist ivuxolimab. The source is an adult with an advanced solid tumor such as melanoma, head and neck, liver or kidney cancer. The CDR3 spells CASSLVVRDRANYGYTF. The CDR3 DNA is TGTGCCAGCAGCTTAGTGGTGCGGGACAGGGCAAACTATGGCTACACCTTC.